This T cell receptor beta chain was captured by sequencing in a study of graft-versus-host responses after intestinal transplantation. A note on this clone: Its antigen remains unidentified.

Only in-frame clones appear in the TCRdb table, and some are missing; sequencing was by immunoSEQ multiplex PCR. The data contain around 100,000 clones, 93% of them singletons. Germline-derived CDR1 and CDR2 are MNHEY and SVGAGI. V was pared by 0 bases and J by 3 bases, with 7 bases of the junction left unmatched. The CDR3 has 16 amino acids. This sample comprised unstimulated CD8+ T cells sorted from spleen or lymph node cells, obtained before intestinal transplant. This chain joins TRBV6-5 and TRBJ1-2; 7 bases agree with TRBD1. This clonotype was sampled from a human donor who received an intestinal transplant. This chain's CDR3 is CASSYSLGGKDYGYTF. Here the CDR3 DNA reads TGTGCCAGCAGTTACTCGTTAGGGGGCAAGGACTATGGCTACACCTTC.